Listed below are T cell receptor beta chains from one sample, sequenced in a study of graft-versus-host responses after intestinal transplantation. For these receptors, no antigen is known. Data came from immunoSEQ multiplex PCR; TCRdb stores just in-frame clones and leaves some out. Of more than 100,000 clones listed, 80% to 95% are singletons. Here the sequenced sample was unstimulated CD4+ T cells sorted from spleen or lymph node cells, taken before intestinal transplant. The receptors stem from a human donor who received an intestinal transplant. The CDR3 runs from the conserved cysteine through the conserved F or W.

V gene: TRBV7-2
J gene: TRBJ2-5
CDR3 protein: CASSPNRETQYF

V gene: TRBV29-1
J gene: TRBJ1-1
CDR3 protein: CSVERAGDRSTEAFF

V gene: TRBV23-1
J gene: TRBJ1-5
CDR3 protein: CASSHLCRARSCNQPQHF

V gene: TRBV15
J gene: TRBJ2-7
CDR3 protein: CATESRGSYEQYF

V gene: TRBV5-4
J gene: .
CDR3 protein: CASSARREREQYF

V gene: TRBV18
J gene: TRBJ2-7
CDR3 protein: CASSPGNSFRYEQYF

V gene: TRBV5-1
J gene: TRBJ2-1
CDR3 protein: CASGNYRVNNEQFF

V gene: TRBV18
J gene: TRBJ1-2
CDR3 protein: CASSRDTNYGYTF

V gene: TRBV9
J gene: TRBJ1-1
CDR3 protein: CASSVIAMGGDGRTEAFF

V gene: TRBV12-5
J gene: TRBJ2-3
CDR3 protein: CASGSPDYSFTDTQYF

V gene: TRBV30
J gene: TRBJ2-5
CDR3 protein: CAWSVGPRETQYF

V gene: TRBV9
J gene: TRBJ1-2
CDR3 protein: CASSATGYGYTF

V gene: TRBV6-1
J gene: TRBJ2-7
CDR3 protein: CASSVNRGYPYEQYF

V gene: TRBV10-2
J gene: TRBJ1-4
CDR3 protein: CASRKDRLNEKLFF

V gene: TRBV19
J gene: TRBJ2-3
CDR3 protein: CASTPVDRTDTQYF

V gene: TRBV5-4
J gene: TRBJ2-6
CDR3 protein: CASSLAGGSWRSGANVLTF

V gene: TRBV27
J gene: TRBJ2-1
CDR3 protein: CASRGGNNWEKFF

V gene: TRBV5-1
J gene: TRBJ1-3
CDR3 protein: CASRGGGSGNTIYF

V gene: TRBV6-1
J gene: TRBJ2-7
CDR3 protein: CASLSQGPTQQYF

V gene: TRBV6-1
J gene: TRBJ2-1
CDR3 protein: CASSVAVAGGINNEQFF

V gene: TRBV5-1
J gene: TRBJ2-1
CDR3 protein: CASSFAAGGEQFF

V gene: TRBV18
J gene: TRBJ2-7
CDR3 protein: CASSRAYEQYF

V gene: TRBV30
J gene: TRBJ2-1
CDR3 protein: CAWIKGSPEGGEQFF

V gene: TRBV7-9
J gene: TRBJ1-2
CDR3 protein: CASSLDLNYGYTF

V gene: TRBV5-1
J gene: TRBJ2-7
CDR3 protein: CASSHRDGSYEQYF

V gene: TRBV5-1
J gene: TRBJ2-4
CDR3 protein: CASSLGDRGRDIQYF

V gene: TRBV7-6
J gene: TRBJ2-1
CDR3 protein: CASSLAGSGHNEQFF

V gene: TRBV28
J gene: TRBJ1-1
CDR3 protein: CASSLGVGGQAEAFF

V gene: TRBV5-4
J gene: TRBJ2-7
CDR3 protein: CASSLAGALREQYF

V gene: TRBV11-3
J gene: TRBJ2-3
CDR3 protein: CASSLSASGRDTQYF

V gene: TRBV5-1
J gene: TRBJ2-7
CDR3 protein: CASSTTGNSYEQYF

V gene: TRBV2
J gene: TRBJ2-7
CDR3 protein: CASQDLGINEQYF

V gene: TRBV10-2
J gene: TRBJ2-2
CDR3 protein: CASRRTNTGELFF

V gene: TRBV6-5
J gene: TRBJ2-1
CDR3 protein: CASSRNRGSYNEQFF

V gene: TRBV10-1
J gene: TRBJ2-1
CDR3 protein: CASSTGIIREQFF